This record covers a single TCR beta chain. No antigen is known for it. The data were taken from a study of T cell responses to AZD1222 COVID-19 vaccine. Study-wide background: Timing groups of about 4 and about 12 weeks for second doses were pooled. Whole-study findings and limits: Rises in breadth and depth of Spike-specific TCRs came after two AZD1222 doses. There were mostly white British donors and more females than males, and clonal diversity was possibly underestimated. Nearly half of unique spike-specific TCRs reportedly avoided B.1.351 and B.1.1.7 mutated regions.

The germline V gene has CDR1 SGHTA and CDR2 FQGNSA. Trimming took 2 bases from V and 0 from J, leaving 10 bases between them. This CDR3 is 15 amino acids long. Here immunoSEQ multiplex PCR was the method, and the copy in TCRdb shows in-frame clones only, minus some. The repertoire consists of 100,000 or so clones, with about 90% occurring once and the leading ten covering approximately 1.7%. This chain joins TRBV7-2 and TRBJ2-5; D gene unclear. Sequencing used peripheral blood, obtained on day 0 of AZD1222 vaccination. The receptor was isolated from an adult in good health. The CDR3 DNA is TGTGCCAGCAGCTTACGGTGGGCCAACCAAGAGACCCAGTACTTC. This codes for CASSLRWANQETQYF.